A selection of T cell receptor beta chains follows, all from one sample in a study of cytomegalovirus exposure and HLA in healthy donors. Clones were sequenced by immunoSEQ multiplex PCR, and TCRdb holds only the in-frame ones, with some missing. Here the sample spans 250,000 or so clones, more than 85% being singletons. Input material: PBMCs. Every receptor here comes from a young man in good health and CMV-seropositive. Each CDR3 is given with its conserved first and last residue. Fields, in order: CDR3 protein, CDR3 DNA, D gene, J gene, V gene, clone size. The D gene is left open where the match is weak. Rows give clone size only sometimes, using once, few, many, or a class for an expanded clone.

CDR3aa: CASSRESYNEQFF
CDR3nt: TGCGCCAGCAGCCGGGAATCCTACAATGAGCAGTTCTTC
d_gene: -
j_gene: TRBJ2-1
v_gene: TRBV5-1
abundance: once

CDR3aa: CASSDEVDNEQFF
CDR3nt: TGTGCCAGCAGTGATGAAGTGGACAATGAGCAGTTCTTC
d_gene: -
j_gene: TRBJ2-1
v_gene: TRBV2
abundance: -

CDR3aa: CASSLQGLDRGYNEQFF
CDR3nt: TGTGCCAGCAGCTTACAGGGTCTGGATCGAGGGTACAATGAGCAGTTCTTC
d_gene: -
j_gene: TRBJ2-1
v_gene: TRBV7-3
abundance: -

CDR3aa: CASSLSQVSYEQYF
CDR3nt: TGTGCCAGCAGCTTGTCCCAGGTCTCCTACGAGCAGTACTTC
d_gene: -
j_gene: TRBJ2-7
v_gene: TRBV7-6
abundance: -

CDR3aa: CASSPHAAGLTDTQYF
CDR3nt: TGTGCCAGCAGCCCCCACGCGGCGGGACTCACAGATACGCAGTATTTT
d_gene: -
j_gene: TRBJ2-3
v_gene: TRBV7-2
abundance: -

CDR3aa: CASSQLDLATGELFF
CDR3nt: TGTGCCAGCAGCCAGCTCGACTTGGCGACCGGGGAGCTGTTTTTT
d_gene: -
j_gene: TRBJ2-2
v_gene: TRBV4-2
abundance: few

CDR3aa: CASDSSNTEAFF
CDR3nt: TGTGCCAGCGACTCCTCTAACACTGAAGCTTTCTTT
d_gene: -
j_gene: TRBJ1-1
v_gene: TRBV25-1
abundance: -

CDR3aa: CASSESAGLTEAFF
CDR3nt: TGTGCCAGCAGTGAATCAGCAGGGTTGACTGAAGCTTTCTTT
d_gene: -
j_gene: TRBJ1-1
v_gene: TRBV2
abundance: -

CDR3aa: CASSPRTSVADTQYF
CDR3nt: TGTGCCAGCAGCCCCCGGACTAGCGTAGCAGATACGCAGTATTTT
d_gene: TRBD2
j_gene: TRBJ2-3
v_gene: TRBV7-2
abundance: -

CDR3aa: CASRDRRLYGYTF
CDR3nt: TGTGCCAGCAGGGACAGGAGACTCTATGGCTACACCTTC
d_gene: TRBD1
j_gene: TRBJ1-2
v_gene: TRBV2
abundance: -

CDR3aa: CASSSPSGYTEAFF
CDR3nt: TGTGCCAGCAGTTCCCCAAGCGGGTACACTGAAGCTTTCTTT
d_gene: -
j_gene: TRBJ1-1
v_gene: TRBV28
abundance: -

CDR3aa: CASSPTPDGSYEQYF
CDR3nt: TGCGCCAGCAGCCCGACGCCAGACGGTTCCTACGAGCAGTACTTC
d_gene: -
j_gene: TRBJ2-7
v_gene: TRBV4-1
abundance: -

CDR3aa: CASSLLGRTGAYEQYF
CDR3nt: TGTGCCAGCAGCCTGCTAGGCCGGACAGGAGCCTACGAGCAGTACTTC
d_gene: TRBD1
j_gene: TRBJ2-7
v_gene: TRBV16
abundance: -

CDR3aa: CASSKVGHPPIPSPYEQYF
CDR3nt: TGTGCCAGCAGCAAAGTTGGCCACCCACCGATACCTAGCCCCTACGAGCAGTACTTC
d_gene: -
j_gene: TRBJ2-7
v_gene: TRBV21-1
abundance: -

CDR3aa: CSVPGRGYGYTF
CDR3nt: TGCAGCGTCCCGGGCAGGGGATATGGCTACACCTTC
d_gene: -
j_gene: TRBJ1-2
v_gene: TRBV29-1
abundance: few

CDR3aa: CASSSDRDLSGYTF
CDR3nt: TGTGCCAGCTCATCAGACAGGGACTTAAGTGGCTACACCTTC
d_gene: TRBD1
j_gene: TRBJ1-2
v_gene: TRBV18
abundance: -

CDR3aa: CASSPGAPGTEAFF
CDR3nt: TGCGCCAGCAGCCCGGGGGCGCCGGGGACTGAAGCTTTCTTT
d_gene: -
j_gene: TRBJ1-1
v_gene: TRBV5-1
abundance: -

CDR3aa: CASSQVVRGNEQYF
CDR3nt: TGCGCCAGCAGCCAAGTAGTCCGAGGAAACGAGCAGTACTTC
d_gene: -
j_gene: TRBJ2-7
v_gene: TRBV4-3
abundance: -

CDR3aa: CASSARGGLGTEAFF
CDR3nt: TGTGCCAGCAGCGCGCGGGGGGGACTTGGGACTGAAGCTTTCTTT
d_gene: -
j_gene: TRBJ1-1
v_gene: TRBV9
abundance: -

CDR3aa: CSPDDPFGYTF
CDR3nt: TGCAGTCCGGACGACCCCTTCGGCTACACCTTC
d_gene: -
j_gene: TRBJ1-2
v_gene: TRBV20-1
abundance: -

CDR3aa: CASSSTGGLYGYTF
CDR3nt: TGTGCCAGCAGTTCCACAGGGGGATTATATGGCTACACCTTC
d_gene: TRBD1
j_gene: TRBJ1-2
v_gene: TRBV28
abundance: -

CDR3aa: CASNRGFDSYTF
CDR3nt: TGTGCCAGCAACCGGGGCTTTGATAGCTACACCTTC
d_gene: -
j_gene: TRBJ1-2
v_gene: TRBV25-1
abundance: -